The subject of this entry is one T cell receptor (beta chain). Its antigen is unidentified. Produced via immunoSEQ multiplex PCR; TCRdb's table is partial and in-frame only. This sample yields roughly 150,000 clones, of which approximately 90% are seen a single time; over 3% belongs to the top ten. This sample was taken from a study of T cell responses to AZD1222 COVID-19 vaccine. The study's findings and limits: Reports say nearly half of spike-specific TCRs go after unmutated variant regions. The repertoires were collected only after the peak T cell response. Spike was spanned by vaccine-associated CD4 TCRs, with dominance at 160-218 and 743-854.

This sequence was found in an adult who received the AZD1222 COVID-19 vaccine. Source: peripheral blood, taken 28 days after the second AZD1222 dose.

CDR3 amino acids: CASSVAPLGSDTQYF. In DNA form, the CDR3 reads TGTGCCAGCAGCGTAGCTCCATTGGGATCAGATACGCAGTATTTT. The V and J genes are TRBV9 and TRBJ2-3; D is unresolved. Germline CDR1 reads SGDLS; CDR2 reads YYNGEE. V was pared by 0 bases and J by 4 bases, with 12 bases between. This CDR3 is built from 15 residues.